This T cell receptor beta chain was retrieved from a study of T cell repertoires in cytomegalovirus infection. Points from the study as a whole: The study found HLA-C-restricted CMV-specific TCR beta clonotypes dominating the ex vivo response. CMV carriers with the relevant HLA were identified by cumulative public TCR beta family frequency.

This clonotype was recorded many times. The target antigen is unknown. One entry per CDR3 protein results from TCRdb running MiXCR on the reads. In the table there are hundreds of thousands of distinct CDR3 sequences, roughly a third of which are singletons. This CDR3 contains 14 residues. The V gene lost 3 bases and the J gene lost 8 bases, with 16 bases spanning the gap. Germline V gene lookup returns CDR1 MNHEY and CDR2 SMNVEV (reference sequence). The sequencing used cultured PBMCs, collected from culture after CMV antigen stimulation. The chain joins TRBV27 to TRBJ1-1; D ambiguous. The origin of this receptor is a human donor in good health (CMV status not recorded). Some clones in this sample may be carry-over from other donors' samples. The CDR3 bases are TGTGCCAGCAGTTTCGAGCCCCCAGGCCGCGAAGCTTTCTTT. Residues: CASSFEPPGREAFF.